This T cell receptor beta chain was observed in a study of memory CD4+ T cells and cytomegalovirus serostatus. The junction had 6 bases not matched to a gene; V was cut back by 3 bases and J by 6 bases. CDR3 length: 15 residues. Germline assignment: CDR1 SGHVS and CDR2 FQNEAQ. Clones were sequenced by immunoSEQ multiplex PCR, and TCRdb holds only the in-frame ones, with some missing. The sample lists under 55,000 clones; around 81% were seen once. The sort gate was single viable CD3+CD4+CD8-CD45RO+ cells for memory CD4+ T cells. The gene calls are TRBV7-8 and TRBJ1-5; TRBD1 agrees at 9 bases. Sequences were obtained from memory CD4+ T cells from blood. This TCR came from an adult in good health and CMV-seronegative. The CDR3 coding sequence is TGTGCCAGCAGCTTTCGGACAGGGGTTGTTCAGCCCCAGCATTTT. This gives the protein CASSFRTGVVQPQHF. Filled out from reference TRBV7-8 and TRBJ1-5, the complete variable domain reads GAGVSQSPRYKVAKRGQDVALRCDPISGHVSLFWYQQALGQGPEFLTYFQNEAQLDKSGLPSDRFFAERPEGSVSTLKIQRTQQEDSAVYLCASSFRTGVVQPQHFGDGTRLSIL.